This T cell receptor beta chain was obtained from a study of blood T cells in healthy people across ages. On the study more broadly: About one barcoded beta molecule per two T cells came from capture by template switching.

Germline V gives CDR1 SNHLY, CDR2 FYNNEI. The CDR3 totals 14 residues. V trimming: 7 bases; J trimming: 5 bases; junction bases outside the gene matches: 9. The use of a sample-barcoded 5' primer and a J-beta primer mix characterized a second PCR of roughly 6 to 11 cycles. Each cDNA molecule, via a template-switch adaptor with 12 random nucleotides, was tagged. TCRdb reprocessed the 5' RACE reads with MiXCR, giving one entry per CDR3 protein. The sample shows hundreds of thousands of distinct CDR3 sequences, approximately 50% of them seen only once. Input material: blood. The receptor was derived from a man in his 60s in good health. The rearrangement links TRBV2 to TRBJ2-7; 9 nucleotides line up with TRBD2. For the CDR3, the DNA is TGTGCCAGCAAGGTAGCGGGGGAGGGCCACGAGCAGTACTTC. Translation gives CASKVAGEGHEQYF.